The 10 T cell receptor beta chains listed next were all sequenced from one sample in a study of T cell responses to AZD1222 COVID-19 vaccine. Measured with immunoSEQ multiplex PCR; TCRdb has only the in-frame clones, and not every one. The sample consists of 110,000 to 150,000 clones, more than 85% of them appearing once. Here the sequenced sample was peripheral blood, taken on day 0 of MenACWY control vaccination. These receptors were obtained from an adult in good health.

The rearrangement uses TRBV9 and TRBJ2-3; D remains ambiguous. CDR1 and CDR2 from the germline V gene are SGDLS and YYNGEE. The CDR3 spans 14 residues. Trimming took off 0 bases at V and 1 base at J, with 6 bases between the two ends. The CDR3 here is CASSVASRTDTQYF. CDR3 coding DNA: TGTGCCAGCAGCGTAGCCAGCCGCACAGATACGCAGTATTTT.

V usage is TRBV19 and J usage is TRBJ1-1; D ambiguous. This CDR3 has 13 residues. V lost 7 bases and J 4 bases, leaving 13 bases between the germline ends. Germline-derived CDR1 and CDR2 are LNHDA and SQIVND (reference sequence). CDR3: CASTVLLGTEAFF. CDR3 DNA: TGTGCCAGTACCGTGTTACTGGGCACTGAAGCTTTCTTT.

This chain joins TRBV19 and TRBJ2-5, with TRBD1 matching over 9 bases. CDR3 length: 17 amino acids. The V gene's germline CDR1 is LNHDA and CDR2 SQIVND (reference sequence). J was trimmed by 3 bases and V by 5 bases; bases with no gene match: 13. The CDR3 spells CASSGTGKAQGEETQYF. The CDR3, as DNA: TGTGCCAGTAGTGGGACAGGGAAGGCCCAAGGGGAAGAGACCCAGTACTTC.

The chain employs TRBV28 and TRBJ2-5, with 7 bases fitting TRBD2. The CDR3 has 13 residues. With 2 bases clipped from V and 6 bases from J, the junction kept 3 bases outside the gene matches. CDR1 and CDR2 (germline): MDHEN, SYDVKM. As DNA, the CDR3 is TGTGCCAGCAGTTTAACGAGCGGGAAGACCCAGTACTTC. It yields the protein CASSLTSGKTQYF.

The chain employs TRBV7-9 and TRBJ2-7; 7 bases agree with TRBD2. Per germline, CDR1 SEHNR and CDR2 FQNEAQ (reference sequence). Trimming took 5 bases from V and 6 from J; bases not matched to a gene: 7. The CDR3 consists of 13 residues. As DNA, the CDR3 is TGTGCCAGCAGCCCGGGGGGTTCGGGCGAGCAGTACTTC. Translating gives CASSPGGSGEQYF.

This chain joins TRBV3-1 (or the pseudogene TRBV3-2) and TRBJ1-6; D uncertain. V gave up 0 bases and J gave up 0 bases, with 18 bases separating them. Germline CDR1 LGHDT, CDR2 YNNKEL (reference sequence). CDR3 length: 20 amino acids. CDR3 protein: CASSQEPWDSESSYNSPLHF. The CDR3 coding sequence is TGTGCCAGCAGCCAAGAACCGTGGGATTCGGAAAGCTCCTATAATTCACCCCTCCACTTT.

V usage is TRBV3-1 (or the pseudogene TRBV3-2) and J usage is TRBJ2-5; TRBD1 might be the D (5 bases). There are 16 residues in the CDR3. V lost 0 bases and J lost 3, with 14 bases in between. In germline, CDR1 is LGHDT, CDR2 YNNKEL (reference sequence). DNA of the CDR3: TGTGCCAGCAGCCAAGATTGGCGGCAGGGAAAAGAGACCCAGTACTTC. Protein: CASSQDWRQGKETQYF.

The rearrangement uses TRBV5-1 and TRBJ2-7, with D tentatively TRBD1 (6 bases). The CDR3 is made up of 13 amino acids. Trimming shortened V by 3 bases and J by 3 bases, and 10 bases separated the two germline ends. From germline, CDR1 is SGHRS and CDR2 YFSETQ. The CDR3 loop is CASSSTGDYEQYF. The DNA for the CDR3 is TGCGCCAGCAGCTCGACAGGTGACTACGAGCAGTACTTC. Complete variable domain (other parts from reference TRBV5-1 and TRBJ2-7): KAGVTQTPRYLIKTRGQQVTLSCSPISGHRSVSWYQQTPGQGLQFLFEYFSETQRNKGNFPGRFSGRQFSNSRSEMNVSTLELGDSALYLCASSSTGDYEQYFGPGTRLTVT.

CDR3 coding DNA: TGTGCCAGCAGTGCCCGGGACAGGGGGTTGGGTGGCTACACCTTC. Its translation is CASSARDRGLGGYTF. The chain is built from TRBV25-1 and TRBJ1-2, with 11 bases fitting TRBD1. V was clipped by 4 bases and J by 7 bases; unmatched bases: 8. CDR3 length: 15 amino acids. Germline V CDR1 and CDR2: MGHDK, SYGVNS.

The V gene is TRBV16, the J gene TRBJ2-6; perhaps TRBD1 as D (5 bases). The ends were cut back, 7 bases at V and 0 bases at J, with 10 bases in the middle. This CDR3 has 15 residues. Per germline, CDR1 KGHSY and CDR2 FQNENV. CDR3 sequence (DNA): TGTGCCAGCACCCCAGGGATCTCTGGGGCCAACGTCCTGACTTTC. Its protein product is CASTPGISGANVLTF.